This T cell receptor beta chain was documented in a study of post-analysis software for immune sequencing data. About the study: There were relapsing-remitting, secondary progressive and progressive-relapsing multiple sclerosis among the disease courses included.

The study, taken as a whole, reports: Normalized Chao1 diversity was significantly reduced in patients versus controls. Patients had higher frequencies than controls of five or six TRBV segments, including TRBV5-6, TRBV5-1 and TRBV20-1. Under F measure analysis, samples from one preparation batch co-clustered strongly.

Unique molecular identifiers were present in the TCR beta cDNA libraries. The authors obtained approximately 460,000 cDNA molecules from about 0.94 to 9.7 million T cells. A single record per CDR3 protein comes from TCRdb applying MiXCR to the PCR reads. The data contain almost 700,000 distinct CDR3 sequences, more than 50% of them seen just once; the ten biggest clones take up roughly 12%. The CDR3 runs to 16 residues. Germline V gene lookup returns CDR1 SEHNR and CDR2 FQNEAQ (reference sequence). A word on this clonotype: The antigen is not known. Germline and junction disagree at one end, which may indicate a read error.

The sequence was obtained from a girl aged 2-10 years with multiple sclerosis. Input material: blood. This sequence joins TRBV7-9 and TRBJ1-5, with a tentative D call TRBD1 (6 bases). The CDR3 DNA is TGTGCCAGCAGCCCAACCCACAGGGTAGAGGGCCAGCCCCGGCATTTT. This translates into CASSPTHRVEGQPRHF.